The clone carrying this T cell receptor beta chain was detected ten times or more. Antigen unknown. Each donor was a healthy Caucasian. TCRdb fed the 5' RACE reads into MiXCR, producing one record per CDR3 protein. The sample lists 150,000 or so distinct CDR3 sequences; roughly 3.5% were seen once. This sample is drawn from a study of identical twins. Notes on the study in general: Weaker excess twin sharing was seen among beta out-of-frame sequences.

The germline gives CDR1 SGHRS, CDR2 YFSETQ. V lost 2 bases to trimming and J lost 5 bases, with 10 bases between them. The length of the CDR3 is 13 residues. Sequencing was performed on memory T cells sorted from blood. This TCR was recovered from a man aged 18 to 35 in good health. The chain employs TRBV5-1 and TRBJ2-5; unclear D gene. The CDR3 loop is CASSLTLGETQYF. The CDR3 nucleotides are TGCGCCAGCAGCTTAACTTTGGGGGAGACCCAGTACTTC. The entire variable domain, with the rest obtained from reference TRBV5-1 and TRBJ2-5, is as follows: KAGVTQTPRYLIKTRGQQVTLSCSPISGHRSVSWYQQTPGQGLQFLFEYFSETQRNKGNFPGRFSGRQFSNSRSEMNVSTLELGDSALYLCASSLTLGETQYFGPGTRLLVL.